This TCR beta chain came from a study of Graves' ophthalmopathy and Graves' hyperthyroidism. At least ten counts were recorded for this clonotype. Trimming took 3 bases from V and 4 from J; bases not matched to a gene: 4. Germline lookup yields CDR1 SGHRS and CDR2 YFSETQ. This CDR3 is 14 amino acids long. Amplification from RNA transcripts yielded the TCR beta CDR3 regions. The library came from an HTBI-primed first-round RT-PCR and a second-round multiplex PCR. TCRdb passed the multiplex PCR reads through MiXCR, listing each CDR3 protein once. The data show a few hundred thousand distinct CDR3 sequences, 15% seen once.

V gene TRBV5-1 combines with J gene TRBJ2-7; 10 bases agree with TRBD1. This clonotype was obtained from a woman under 30 with stable Graves' hyperthyroidism. Sequenced input: peripheral blood. The CDR3 DNA reads TGCGCCAGCAGCTCCGGGACAGGGGAGTACGAGCAGTACTTC. Protein product: CASSSGTGEYEQYF.